This T cell receptor (beta chain) appears in the sequencing data of a study of CD8 T cells in ankylosing spondylitis. Study results and caveats: Seemingly characteristic of ankylosing spondylitis blood was a TCR beta motif consisting of roughly 8 highly homologous variants.

TCRdb redid the calling of the 5' RACE reads with MiXCR, one entry per CDR3 protein. The sample records roughly 400,000 distinct CDR3 sequences, around 20% being singletons. The CDR3 totals 14 residues. Trimming took off 5 bases at V and 0 bases at J, with 14 bases between the two ends. Germline CDR1 reads DFQATT; CDR2 reads SNEGSKA (reference sequence). This clonotype was seen a few times. Its specificity is not known. The sequenced sample was blood, either unsorted or a sorted T cell fraction (not recorded which). The chain joins TRBV20-1 to TRBJ2-7; TRBD2 might be the D (7 bases). The TCR comes from a male donor with ankylosing spondylitis. DNA for the CDR3: TGCAGTGCTGCCCGGGGGGACATCTCCTACGAGCAGTACTTC. Its translation: CSAARGDISYEQYF.